The 13 T cell receptor beta chains listed next were all sequenced from one sample in a study of blood T cell repertoires in COVID-19. Assay: immunoSEQ multiplex PCR; the TCRdb copy retains only in-frame clones and omits some. There are a few hundred thousand clones in the sample; roughly nine tenths occur only once, and roughly 2.4% lies in the top ten. The sample was peripheral blood. Receptors originate from a woman in her forties or fifties who had recovered from COVID-19.

The chain links TRBV6-1 to TRBJ2-3; 10 bases agree with TRBD2. The CDR3 contains 15 residues. The junction had 4 bases not matched to a gene; V was cut back by 3 bases and J by 4 bases. Germline-derived CDR1 and CDR2 are MNHNS and SASEGT. CDR3 loop: CASSDGLAGADTQYF. CDR3 DNA: TGTGCCAGCAGTGATGGGCTAGCGGGAGCAGATACGCAGTATTTT.

The rearrangement links TRBV5-6 to TRBJ2-1, with D perhaps TRBD2 (6 bases). Germline values: CDR1 SGHDT, CDR2 YYEEEE. The CDR3 covers 15 residues. The V end lost 0 bases, the J end lost 1 base, and 8 bases lay between the germline ends. CDR3 region: CASSLGAGSYNEQFF. For the CDR3, the DNA is TGTGCCAGCAGCTTGGGGGCGGGATCCTACAATGAGCAGTTCTTC.

The chain employs TRBV6-2 or TRBV6-3 and TRBJ1-1; tentative D call: TRBD1 (5 bases). Trimming took off 4 bases at V and 1 base at J, with 7 bases between the two ends. Germline V CDR1 and CDR2: MNHEY, SVGEGT. The CDR3 runs to 13 residues. The CDR3 DNA reads as TGTGCCAGCAGTTGGGGCCGGAACACTGAAGCTTTCTTT. It specifies CASSWGRNTEAFF.

Here the CDR3 DNA reads TGTGCCAGCAGCTTCGGGTCTACCTACGAGCAGTACTTC. Translated, it gives CASSFGSTYEQYF. The chain has TRBV5-5 and TRBJ2-7, with D unclear. Germline loops: CDR1 SGHKS, CDR2 YYEKEE (reference sequence). V was clipped by 2 bases and J by 2 bases, with 8 bases between them. The CDR3 sequence is 13 residues long. The full variable domain, with the rest looked up from reference TRBV5-5 and TRBJ2-7, is DAGVTQSPTHLIKTRGQQVTLRCSPISGHKSVSWYQQVLGQGPQFIFQYYEKEERGRGNFPDRFSARQFPNYSSELNVNALLLGDSALYLCASSFGSTYEQYFGPGTRLTVT.

V is TRBV18 and J is TRBJ1-2; 7 nucleotides line up with TRBD1. This CDR3 is 13 amino acids long. The V gene end was trimmed by 3 bases and the J gene end by 4 bases; junction bases not matched to a gene: 2. Germline CDR1 reads KGHSH; CDR2 reads LQKENI. CDR3 nucleotide sequence: TGTGCCAGCTCACCTCAGGGGGTCTATGGCTACACCTTC. It encodes CASSPQGVYGYTF.

The CDR3 here is CAISDWYGLADTGELFF. The CDR3 region has the DNA TGTGCCATCAGTGATTGGTACGGGCTAGCGGACACCGGGGAGCTGTTTTTT. This sequence joins TRBV10-3 and TRBJ2-2; 7 nucleotides agree with TRBD2. Germline CDR1 reads ENHRY; CDR2 reads SYGVKD. The CDR3 totals 17 residues. V lost 3 bases, J lost 3 bases, and 10 bases stayed unmatched.

The V gene is TRBV6-5, the J gene TRBJ1-1; TRBD1 matches 8 bases. CDR3 length: 12 amino acids. Germline V CDR1 and CDR2: MNHEY, SVGAGI. With 6 bases clipped from V and 9 bases from J, the junction kept 6 bases outside the gene matches. The CDR3 nucleotides read TGTGCCAGCAGCCACAGGGGGGGCAAAGCTTTCTTT. Protein: CASSHRGGKAFF.

This chain links TRBV4-3 with TRBJ2-1, with 9 positions matching TRBD2. Trimming took 1 base from V and 8 from J; bases not matched to a gene: 12. Germline CDR1 and CDR2: LGHNA and YSLEER. The CDR3 sequence is 17 residues long. CDR3 sequence reads: CASSQALTASGIDEQFF. The CDR3 nucleotides are TGCGCCAGCAGCCAAGCTCTGACGGCTAGCGGGATTGATGAGCAGTTCTTC.

The chain carries TRBV7-2 and TRBJ1-5; D is uncertain. CDR1 and CDR2 from the germline V gene are SGHTA and FQGNSA. The germline V and J ends were trimmed by 7 bases and 2 bases, with 12 bases remaining between them. CDR3 length: 14 residues. CDR3 residues: CASTPSPGNQPQHF. Here the CDR3 DNA reads TGTGCCAGCACCCCCTCCCCGGGCAATCAGCCCCAGCATTTT.

The rearrangement joins TRBV7-2 to TRBJ2-3; TRBD2 matches 12 bases. The germline CDR1 and CDR2 sequences are SGHTA and FQGNSA. This CDR3 comprises 14 residues. The V segment lost 4 bases and the J segment 8 bases; nucleotides outside the gene matches: 4. The DNA of the CDR3 is TGTGCCAGCAGCTCACTAGCGGGAGGAGGTACGCAGTATTTT. Protein sequence: CASSSLAGGGTQYF. Drawing the rest from reference TRBV7-2 and TRBJ2-3, the complete variable domain is GAGVSQSPSNKVTEKGKDVELRCDPISGHTALYWYRQSLGQGLEFLIYFQGNSAPDKSGLPSDRFSAERTGGSVSTLTIQRTQQEDSAVYLCASSSLAGGGTQYFGPGTRLTVL.

V and J are TRBV6-5 and TRBJ1-1; D possibly corresponds to TRBD1 (5 bases). CDR1 and CDR2 from the germline V gene are MNHEY and SVGAGI. V was pared by 6 bases and J by 6 bases, with 17 bases between. The CDR3 contains 14 residues. For the CDR3, the DNA is TGTGCCAGCAGGGCCGGGACGGGGGGACCTGAAGCTTTCTTT. This codes for CASRAGTGGPEAFF.

The chain carries TRBV30 and TRBJ2-1; 10 nucleotides align to TRBD2. CDR3 length: 13 amino acids. Germline V gene lookup returns CDR1 GTSNPN and CDR2 SVGIG (reference sequence). J was trimmed by 7 bases and V by 0 bases; bases with no gene match: 0. CDR3 sequence (DNA): TGTGCCTGGAGTGTACTAGCGGGAAATGAGCAGTTCTTC. Translated, it gives CAWSVLAGNEQFF.

The chain recombines TRBV19 with TRBJ2-1, with a weak D call TRBD2 (5 bases). The CDR3 totals 17 residues. Germline CDR1 and CDR2: LNHDA and SQIVND (reference sequence). The ends were cut back, 4 bases at V and 9 bases at J, with 25 bases in the middle. The CDR3 region is CASSTPGSRGPLSEQFF. CDR3 nucleotides: TGTGCCAGTAGTACCCCGGGATCGCGCGGACCTCTAAGTGAGCAGTTCTTC.